The 18 T cell receptor beta chains below all came from one sample that was sequenced in a study of cytomegalovirus exposure and HLA in healthy donors. With 60 Vbeta and 13 Jbeta primers, the PCR was carried out. TCRdb keeps only in-frame clones here, not all; method: immunoSEQ multiplex PCR. Here the sample spans roughly 120,000 clones, roughly 79% being singletons. The source material was PBMCs. These receptors were collected from a woman aged 50 to 60 in good health and CMV-seropositive.

The chain employs TRBV19 and TRBJ2-7; D may be TRBD2 (6 bases). The V gene lost 5 bases and the J gene lost 3 bases, with 11 bases spanning the gap. The CDR3 sequence is 13 residues long. The V gene's germline CDR1 is LNHDA and CDR2 SQIVND (reference sequence). The CDR3 is CASSAGFFYEQYF. The CDR3 bases are TGTGCCAGTAGTGCGGGATTCTTCTACGAGCAGTACTTC.

With respect to this clone: Other DNA sequences from this sample encode an identical CDR3 as well. This chain connects TRBV7-2 to TRBJ2-7; D gene uncertain. The CDR3 length is 12 residues. Trimming removed 5 bases from V and 0 bases from J, with 5 bases in between. Germline CDR1 and CDR2: SGHTA and FQGNSA. CDR3 DNA sequence: TGTGCCAGCAGCCCCAGCTCCTACGAGCAGTACTTC. This translates into CASSPSSYEQYF.

The V call is TRBV9, the J call TRBJ1-1, with unresolved D. The CDR3 covers 14 residues. Germline CDR1 and CDR2: SGDLS and YYNGEE. Trimming left V 1 base short and J 1 base short, with 8 bases between. CDR3 amino acids: CASSVREQNTEAFF. The DNA of the CDR3 is TGTGCCAGCAGCGTACGGGAGCAGAACACTGAAGCTTTCTTT. The full variable domain, with the rest looked up from reference TRBV9 and TRBJ1-1, is DSGVTQTPKHLITATGQRVTLRCSPRSGDLSVYWYQQSLDQGLQFLIQYYNGEERAKGNILERFSAQQFPDLHSELNLSSLELGDSALYFCASSVREQNTEAFFGQGTRLTVV.

The gene calls are TRBV29-1 and TRBJ2-7; 11 bases are a match to TRBD2. The trim removed 6 bases at V and 1 base at J, leaving 2 bases unmatched. CDR1 and CDR2 from the germline V gene are SQVTM and ANQGSEA. The length of the CDR3 is 13 residues. The CDR3 DNA follows: TGCAGCGTACGACTAGCGGGGTCCTACGAGCAGTACTTC. Protein: CSVRLAGSYEQYF.

The chain uses TRBV7-9 and TRBJ1-2, with 8 bases matching TRBD1. The germline gives CDR1 SEHNR, CDR2 FQNEAQ (reference sequence). V dropped 5 bases and J dropped 4; count of bases not matched to a gene: 9. The CDR3 covers 15 residues. The CDR3 nucleotides read TGTGCCAGCAGCCCACCAGGACAGGGATTCTATGGCTACACCTTC. Translation: CASSPPGQGFYGYTF.

V and J are TRBV27 and TRBJ2-3; 12 bases are a match to TRBD2. With V trimmed by 2 bases and J by 10 bases, 10 bases remained unmatched. Germline V gives CDR1 MNHEY, CDR2 SMNVEV (reference sequence). The CDR3 consists of 16 residues. CDR3 nucleotides: TGTGCCAGCAGTTTAGTGGCTAGCGGGAGGGACCGTCCGCAGTATTTT. Its translation is CASSLVASGRDRPQYF.

The chain links TRBV7-6 to TRBJ2-1, with D possibly TRBD2 on 6 matching bases. CDR1 is SGHVS and CDR2 is FNYEAQ in the germline V gene. The CDR3 has 16 amino acids. V lost 1 base and J 0 bases, leaving 10 bases between the germline ends. The CDR3 coding sequence is TGTGCCAGCAGCTTAGAAGGGACTCACTCCTACAATGAGCAGTTCTTC. Its translation: CASSLEGTHSYNEQFF. The full variable domain, with the rest looked up from reference TRBV7-6 and TRBJ2-1, is GAGVSQSPRYKVTKRGQDVALRCDPISGHVSLYWYRQALGQGPEFLTYFNYEAQQDKSGLPNDRFSAERPEGSISTLTIQRTEQRDSAMYRCASSLEGTHSYNEQFFGPGTRLTVL.

The chain combines TRBV7-9 with TRBJ2-2; D gene ambiguous. CDR1 is SEHNR and CDR2 is FQNEAQ in the germline V gene (reference sequence). The V and J ends lost 5 bases and 1 base respectively, with 11 bases between them. The CDR3 consists of 15 residues. CDR3 sequence (DNA): TGTGCCAGCAGCCTCGGGTCCTTGAACACCGGGGAGCTGTTTTTT. Translated: CASSLGSLNTGELFF.

This clone was counted once. This chain links TRBV7-7 with TRBJ2-2; the match to TRBD2 covers 8 bases. Germline CDR1 is SSHAT and CDR2 is FNYEAQ (reference sequence). V gave up 3 bases and J gave up 1 base; unmatched junction bases: 13. The CDR3 is 19 amino acids. The CDR3 bases are TGTGCCAGCAGCTTTTTGCCCCCGAGCGGGAGTGTGAACACCGGGGAGCTGTTTTTT. It yields the protein CASSFLPPSGSVNTGELFF.

The genes are TRBV7-6 and TRBJ2-2, with no clear D. The germline V gene has CDR1 SGHVS and CDR2 FNYEAQ. The CDR3 runs 13 residues. Trimming took 1 base from V and 4 from J, leaving 4 bases between them. In nucleotides, the CDR3 is TGTGCCAGCAGCTTAGGAGGCACCGGGGAGCTGTTTTTT. This encodes CASSLGGTGELFF. Full variable domain (missing parts from reference TRBV7-6 and TRBJ2-2): GAGVSQSPRYKVTKRGQDVALRCDPISGHVSLYWYRQALGQGPEFLTYFNYEAQQDKSGLPNDRFSAERPEGSISTLTIQRTEQRDSAMYRCASSLGGTGELFFGEGSRLTVL.

Worth noting for this clone: A junction end diverges from the germline sequence, so it may reflect a read error. The CDR3 protein is CSSSPREGGSMNTEAFF. In DNA, the CDR3 is TGTTCCAGCAGCCCTCGGGAGGGGGGTTCAATGAACACTGAAGCTTTCTTT. This chain joins TRBV7-9 and TRBJ1-1; a possible D gene is TRBD1 (6 bases). This CDR3 has 17 residues. CDR1 and CDR2 from the germline V gene are SEHNR and FQNEAQ (reference sequence).

This clone showed up just once. V gene TRBV19 combines with J gene TRBJ2-3; 8 bases are shared with TRBD2. V was pared by 2 bases and J by 4 bases, with 2 bases of the junction left unmatched. The CDR3 runs 14 residues. The germline CDR1 and CDR2 sequences are LNHDA and SQIVND (reference sequence). The CDR3 DNA is TGTGCCAGTAGTATACTTAGCGGGGCAGATACGCAGTATTTT. Amino acids: CASSILSGADTQYF.

This sequence joins TRBV10-3 and TRBJ2-5, with 7 bases that match TRBD1. This CDR3 comprises 14 residues. The junction had 10 bases not matched to a gene; V was cut back by 3 bases and J by 9 bases. Per the germline V gene, CDR1 is ENHRY and CDR2 is SYGVKD. Here the CDR3 DNA reads TGTGCCATCAGTGATTATCCGGGACAGCTAGCCCAGTACTTC. Translating gives CAISDYPGQLAQYF.

The chain joins TRBV7-8 to TRBJ1-1, with D tentatively TRBD1 (6 bases). The germline V gene has CDR1 SGHVS and CDR2 FQNEAQ. V was shortened by 1 base and J by 4 bases, with 16 bases between the two germline ends. The CDR3 spans 16 residues. CDR3 DNA: TGTGCCAGCAGCTTAGTGGGGGGGCGCTTAAGCACTGAAGCTTTCTTT. The encoded protein is CASSLVGGRLSTEAFF.

DNA for the CDR3: TGCAGCGTTGAAGAGTTGAATCGGGACGAGCAGTACTTC. Amino acid sequence: CSVEELNRDEQYF. The chain uses TRBV29-1 and TRBJ2-7; D is ambiguous. Trimming took off 0 bases at V and 5 bases at J, with 11 bases between the two ends. The CDR3 is 13 amino acids. Germline V gene sequence: CDR1 SQVTM, CDR2 ANQGSEA.

V and J are TRBV7-9 and TRBJ2-7; no firm D call. The CDR3 loop spans 12 amino acids. V lost 7 bases, J lost 4 bases, and 11 bases lay in between. From germline, CDR1 is SEHNR and CDR2 FQNEAQ (reference sequence). The CDR3 loop is CASTSVSYEQYF. CDR3 bases: TGTGCCAGCACATCGGTGTCGTACGAGCAGTACTTC.

The table lists this clone with a few counts. This chain connects TRBV15 to TRBJ1-5; 8 bases fit TRBD1. The CDR3 loop spans 19 amino acids. The junction had 14 bases not matched to a gene; V was cut back by 4 bases and J by 0 bases. Germline CDR1 LNHNV, CDR2 YYDKDF (reference sequence). Here the CDR3 reads CATSTPPGGYTYSNQPQHF. The CDR3 nucleotides are TGTGCCACCAGCACTCCCCCAGGGGGCTATACCTATAGCAATCAGCCCCAGCATTTT.

As regards this clone: Mismatch with germline at one junction end may stem from a read error. The chain recombines TRBV7-9 with TRBJ2-3; D is perhaps TRBD2 (5 bases). Germline CDR1 and CDR2: SEHNR and FQNEAQ (reference sequence). CDR3 length: 15 residues. The CDR3 nucleotides are TGTTCCAGCACCCGGCCCGCGGGTAGCACAGATACGCAGTATTTT. The encoded protein is CSSTRPAGSTDTQYF.